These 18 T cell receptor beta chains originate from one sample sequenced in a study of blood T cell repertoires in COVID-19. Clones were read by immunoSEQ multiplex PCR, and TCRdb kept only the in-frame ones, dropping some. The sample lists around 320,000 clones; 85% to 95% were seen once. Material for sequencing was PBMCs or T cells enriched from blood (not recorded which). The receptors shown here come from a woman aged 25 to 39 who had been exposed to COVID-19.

DNA for the CDR3: TGCGCCAGCAGCTTGGATGGGACAGAGCTCTACGAGCAGTACTTC. It encodes CASSLDGTELYEQYF. This sequence joins TRBV5-1 and TRBJ2-7; 7 bases are a match to TRBD1. The germline V gene has CDR1 SGHRS and CDR2 YFSETQ. This CDR3 has 15 amino acids. The V and J ends lost 0 bases and 3 bases, in that order; junction bases with no gene match: 6.

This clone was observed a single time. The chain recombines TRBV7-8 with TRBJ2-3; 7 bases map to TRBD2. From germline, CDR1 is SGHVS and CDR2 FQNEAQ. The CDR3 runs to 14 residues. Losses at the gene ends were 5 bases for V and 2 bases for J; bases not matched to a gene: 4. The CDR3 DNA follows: TGTGCCAGCAGCCCCCGGGACTACACAGATACGCAGTATTTT. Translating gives CASSPRDYTDTQYF.

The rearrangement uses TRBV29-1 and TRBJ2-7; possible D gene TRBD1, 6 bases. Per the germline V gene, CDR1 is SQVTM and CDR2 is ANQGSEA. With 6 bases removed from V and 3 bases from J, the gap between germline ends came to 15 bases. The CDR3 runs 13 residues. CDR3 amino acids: CSVEPGQYYEQYF. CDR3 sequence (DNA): TGCAGCGTGGAACCAGGACAGTACTACGAGCAGTACTTC.

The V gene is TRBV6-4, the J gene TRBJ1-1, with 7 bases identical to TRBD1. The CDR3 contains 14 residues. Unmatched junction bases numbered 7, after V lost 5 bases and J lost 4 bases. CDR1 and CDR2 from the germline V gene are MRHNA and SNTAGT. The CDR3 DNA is TGTGCCAGCAGTAGACAGGGAGGAGGCACTGAAGCTTTCTTT. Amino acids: CASSRQGGGTEAFF.

The CDR3 DNA is TGTGCCAGTAGTATAGAAGAGAATAGCAATCAGCCCCAGCATTTT. Residues: CASSIEENSNQPQHF. This chain uses TRBV19 with TRBJ1-5; D ambiguous. This CDR3 contains 15 residues. Germline V gene sequence: CDR1 LNHDA, CDR2 SQIVND (reference sequence). The V gene lost 0 bases and the J gene lost 0 bases, with 6 bases spanning the gap.

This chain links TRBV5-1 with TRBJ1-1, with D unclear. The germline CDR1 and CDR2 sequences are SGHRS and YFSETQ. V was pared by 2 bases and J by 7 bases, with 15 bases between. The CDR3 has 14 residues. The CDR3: CASSLVAGVGEAFF. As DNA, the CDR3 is TGCGCCAGCAGCTTAGTAGCGGGAGTGGGTGAAGCTTTCTTT.

CDR3 bases: TGCGCCAGCAGCCAAGAACTCGCAGGGGGCGGCTACACCTTC. Its protein product is CASSQELAGGGYTF. The chain has TRBV4-3 and TRBJ1-2; 8 bases are shared with TRBD1. This CDR3 spans 14 amino acids. V dropped 0 bases and J dropped 8; count of bases not matched to a gene: 5. Germline assignment: CDR1 LGHNA and CDR2 YSLEER.

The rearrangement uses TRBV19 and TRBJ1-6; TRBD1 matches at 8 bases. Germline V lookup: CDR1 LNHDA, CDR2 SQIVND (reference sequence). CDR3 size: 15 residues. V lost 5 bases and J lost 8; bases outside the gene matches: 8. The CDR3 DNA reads TGTGCCAGTAGTGCCCGGACAGGGCAAGATTCACCCCTCCACTTT. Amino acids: CASSARTGQDSPLHF.

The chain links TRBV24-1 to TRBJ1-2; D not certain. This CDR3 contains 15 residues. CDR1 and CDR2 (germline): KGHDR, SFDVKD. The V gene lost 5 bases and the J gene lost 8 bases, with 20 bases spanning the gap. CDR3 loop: CATSAPGRLSGGYTF. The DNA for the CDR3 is TGTGCCACCAGTGCCCCCGGACGGCTCTCGGGGGGCTACACCTTC.

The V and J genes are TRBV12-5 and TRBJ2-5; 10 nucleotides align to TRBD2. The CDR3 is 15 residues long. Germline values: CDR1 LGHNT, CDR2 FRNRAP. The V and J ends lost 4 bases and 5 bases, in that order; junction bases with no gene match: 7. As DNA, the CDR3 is TGTGCTAGTGGTTGGGAGCGGGGGGGACGGGAGACCCAGTACTTC. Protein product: CASGWERGGRETQYF.

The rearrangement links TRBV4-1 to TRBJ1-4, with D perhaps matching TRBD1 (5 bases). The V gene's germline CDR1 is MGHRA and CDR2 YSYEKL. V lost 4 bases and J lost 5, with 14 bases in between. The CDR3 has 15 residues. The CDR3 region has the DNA TGCGCCAGCAGCCCCAAATCCCAGGGAAATGAAAAACTGTTTTTT. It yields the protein CASSPKSQGNEKLFF.

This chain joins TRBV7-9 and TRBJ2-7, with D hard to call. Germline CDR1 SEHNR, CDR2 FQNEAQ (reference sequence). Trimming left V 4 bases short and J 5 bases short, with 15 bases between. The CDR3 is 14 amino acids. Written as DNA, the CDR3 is TGTGCCAGCAGCTGGCCCTCTCTGGGCCACGAGCAGTACTTC. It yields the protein CASSWPSLGHEQYF.

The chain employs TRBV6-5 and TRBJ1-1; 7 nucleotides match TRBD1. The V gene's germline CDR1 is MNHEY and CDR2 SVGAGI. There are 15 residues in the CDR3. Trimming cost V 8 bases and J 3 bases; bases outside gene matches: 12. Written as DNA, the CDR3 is TGTGCCAGCTCAAGGGGGCGCGTTGGTGACACTGAAGCTTTCTTT. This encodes CASSRGRVGDTEAFF.

In DNA form, the CDR3 reads TGCGCCAGCAGCCAAGATCGACAATCCGGCTACACCTTC. It specifies CASSQDRQSGYTF. This sequence joins TRBV4-3 and TRBJ1-2; D remains unclear. CDR3 size: 13 residues. V was trimmed by 0 bases and J by 8 bases, leaving 10 bases between them. Germline CDR1 reads LGHNA; CDR2 reads YSLEER.

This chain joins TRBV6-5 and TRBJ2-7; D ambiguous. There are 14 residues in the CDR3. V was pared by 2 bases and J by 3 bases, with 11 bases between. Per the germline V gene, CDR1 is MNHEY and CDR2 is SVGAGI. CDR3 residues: CASSYPRNLYEQYF. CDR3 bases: TGTGCCAGCAGTTACCCCAGAAATCTCTACGAGCAGTACTTC.

CDR3 loop: CASSTGTVGNTIYF. CDR3 DNA sequence: TGCGCCAGCAGCACCGGGACAGTTGGAAACACCATATATTTT. V and J are TRBV5-1 and TRBJ1-3; 7 bases are a match to TRBD1. J was trimmed by 3 bases and V by 4 bases; bases with no gene match: 4. Germline V lookup: CDR1 SGHRS, CDR2 YFSETQ. The CDR3 contains 14 residues.

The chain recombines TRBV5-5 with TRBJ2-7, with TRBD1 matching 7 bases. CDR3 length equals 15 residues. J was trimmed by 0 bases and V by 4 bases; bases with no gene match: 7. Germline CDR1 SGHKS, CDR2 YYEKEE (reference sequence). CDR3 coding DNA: TGTGCCAGCAGCGATTGGACAGGCAGCTCCTACGAGCAGTACTTC. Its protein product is CASSDWTGSSYEQYF.

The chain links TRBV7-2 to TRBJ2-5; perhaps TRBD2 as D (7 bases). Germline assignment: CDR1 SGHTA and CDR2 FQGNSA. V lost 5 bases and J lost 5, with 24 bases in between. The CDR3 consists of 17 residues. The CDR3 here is CASSPASGGGPGETQYF. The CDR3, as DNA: TGTGCCAGCAGCCCGGCGAGTGGGGGGGGGCCGGGTGAGACCCAGTACTTC.